This T cell receptor (beta chain) stems from a study of blood T cell repertoires in COVID-19. This table comes from immunoSEQ multiplex PCR, and its TCRdb copy is limited to in-frame clones, with some not included. The sample records under 45,000 clones, approximately 85% being singletons. The CDR3 consists of 15 residues. In germline, CDR1 is SNHLY, CDR2 FYNNEI. Trimming at V came to 4 bases and at J to 2 bases, leaving 4 bases not matched to a gene. The chain has TRBV2 and TRBJ2-3, with 9 nucleotides matching TRBD2. Sequencing was done on a sample of peripheral blood. This clonotype was sampled from a man in his sixties with active or convalescent COVID-19. CDR3 in DNA: TGTGCCAGCAGTGGGGGACTAGCCCCCACAGATACGCAGTATTTT. This sequence encodes CASSGGLAPTDTQYF.